This T cell receptor (beta chain) was identified in a study of T cells in Graves' hyperthyroidism and ophthalmopathy. Overall study results and limits: Appearing also in blood were most of the thyroid clonotypes expanded above 0.001.

On this clonotype itself: Its antigen is not known.

From RNA transcripts, TCR beta CDR3 regions were amplified. When the TCR CDR3 underwent first-round RT-PCR, the HTBI primer set was used. TCRdb used MiXCR to reprocess the multiplex PCR reads, holding one entry per CDR3 protein. Counted here are under 450,000 distinct CDR3 sequences, approximately 15% occurring once; the ten biggest clones make up roughly 14%. CDR1 MNHEY and CDR2 SVGEGT come from the germline V gene. The trim removed 4 bases at V and 4 bases at J, leaving 11 bases unmatched. The CDR3 extends over 16 amino acids. PBMCs were derived from about 9.1 ml fresh peripheral blood. The rearrangement links TRBV6-2 or TRBV6-3 to TRBJ2-3; 7 bases are a match to TRBD1. This receptor was identified in a woman aged 18-29 years with Graves' hyperthyroidism. The sample was blood. This CDR3 reads CASSSHKTGFPDTQYF. The CDR3 bases are TGTGCCAGCAGTTCCCATAAGACAGGGTTCCCAGATACGCAGTATTTT.